The present T cell receptor (beta chain) was sequenced within a study of blood T cell repertoires in COVID-19. At the level of the study: The United States, Italy and Spain provided the acute and convalescent COVID-19 samples. The cDNA or gDNA used as material had been derived from T cells, B-cell-depleted T cells, or PBMCs.

The CDR3 extends over 17 amino acids. CDR1 and CDR2 (germline): SGHTA, FQGTGA. V lost 5 bases and J 3 bases, leaving 20 bases between the germline ends. Original analysis: It was from reference gene primer amplification that nucleated cell counts were estimated. Sequenced by immunoSEQ multiplex PCR; TCRdb stores in-frame clones only, minus some. That table supplies the V and J calls and clone size; D and trimming were determined from the DNA. The data show fewer than 300,000 clones, less than 85% seen once. The sequenced sample was peripheral blood. The J gene is TRBJ2-1, the V gene TRBV7-3, with D perhaps matching TRBD2 (5 bases). This sequence was found in a woman aged 18-30 years with acute or convalescent COVID-19. Here the CDR3 reads CASSDLRAGHLYNEQFF. DNA of the CDR3: TGTGCCAGCAGCGATCTACGGGCGGGTCACCTCTACAATGAGCAGTTCTTC.